Reported below is one T cell receptor beta chain. Its antigen is currently not known. Just one base apart from a much larger clone, this may be a read error. This specimen belongs to a study of blood T cells in healthy people across ages (dated by TCRdb to between 2015 and 2017). At the level of the whole study: In model experiments, roughly one uniquely barcoded TCR beta cDNA molecule per two T cells was captured by template switching. The donors were split into four age groups: young (average around 16 years), middle-aged (39), aged (about 62) and long-lived (about 74). Age-related changes in TCR beta repertoire diversity were measured in the study by deep sequencing normalized with unique cDNA molecular identifiers. The study analyzed two additional independent replicas of 1 million unique cDNA reads from the same blood draw for two donors, one aged 18 to 30 and one aged 80 or older. To avoid experimental bias, donors of different ages were spread randomly across the sequencing lanes.

Systemically healthy Caucasian individuals from Russia, roughly 40 in total and aged 6 to 90 years, were included as donors. Each donor gave roughly 9.5 milliliters of peripheral blood, collected into EDTA-treated Vacutainer tubes. Ficoll-Paque density-gradient centrifugation was used to isolate PBMCs, with at least 7 million obtained per sample. Trizol reagent was used to extract total RNA from PBMCs, with at least 5.5 micrograms per sample. Naive CD45RAhigh/CD27high T cell percentages were measured by flow cytometry on a PBMC aliquot from every donor. The CDR3 runs 12 amino acids, cysteine and phenylalanine included. The kept DNA is CDR3 alone, 36 bases in frame from the first base. The germline V gene provides CDR1 ENHRY and CDR2 SYGVKD. Beyond this particular receptor, the publication reports: The long-lived group showed more naive CD4+ T cells, fewer expanded clones and increased TCR diversity than the aged group, suggesting age selection. Total diversity estimates from one million sequenced T cells were considered lower bounds and underestimates. Because the CMV infection status of the donors was unknown, age-related changes in expanded clonotypes may potentially have been confounded. There was a strong correlation between observed TCR beta diversity and the percentage of naive T cells measured by flow cytometry. Since profiling was done on bulk unsorted PBMCs, naive and antigen-experienced compartments could not be conclusively compared. As age increased, observed TCR beta diversity per million T cells dropped in a roughly linear way, and a significant reduction was already evident by age 40.

Libraries were prepared through 5' RACE. Sequencing was performed on an Illumina HiSeq 2500. A second PCR of 7 to 11 cycles was run with a J-beta primer mix and a sample-barcoded 5' primer. A template-switch 5' adaptor carrying 12 random nucleotides introduced a unique molecular identifier onto each TCR beta cDNA molecule. Each sample yielded at least 2.5 million CDR3-containing paired-end reads. First-strand cDNA synthesis was performed from all RNA using the Mint cDNA synthesis kit, with priming by a TRBC-specific oligonucleotide. All cDNA was treated with uracil-DNA glycosylase and then went through a first 18-cycle PCR with the universal primers M1SS and BC2_uni_R. Per the authors' processing: For normalization, 1 million high-quality reads were randomly selected from each sample, with every read carrying a distinct molecular identifier. Reads with shared molecular identifiers were discarded instead of being binned into consensus sequences. CDR3 identification, clonotype clustering and error correction used MiTCR with a Q25 quality threshold and the strictest error-elimination algorithm. A nonparametric unseen species model using Euler transformation provided a lower-bound estimate of total TCR beta diversity. In-frame beta chains were kept once TCRdb had trimmed the public reads at Q25 with fastp and called clones with MiXCR. Each record represents a unique CDR3 protein, reported with the most common genes and DNA among its rows. The V and J calls, along with clone size, are taken from TCRdb and not from the paper's own processing. This sample comprises about 810,000 distinct CDR3 sequences, 36% of them detected only once. The leading ten clones occupy 10% to 15% of the sample.

The rearrangement joined TRBV10-3 to TRBJ2-1, with a weak D call of TRBD1 (5 bases match). The specimen sequenced was blood. This TCR was sampled from a man aged 18 to 29 in good health. The encoded CDR3 is CTITSTDNEQFF. The sequenced DNA: TGTACCATCACGTCGACAGACAATGAGCAGTTCTTC.